Described below is a single T cell receptor beta chain sequence and its context. This sample stems from a study of blood T cell repertoires in COVID-19. Study at large: COVID-19 samples from acute and convalescent phases originated in the United States, Italy and Spain.

Per the germline V gene, CDR1 is LNHDA and CDR2 is SQIVND (reference sequence). CDR3 size: 15 residues. J gave up 4 bases and V 7 bases, and 10 bases lay outside the gene matches. The authors' processing: Quantification of nucleated cells was approximated via reference gene primer amplification. Data came from immunoSEQ multiplex PCR; TCRdb stores just in-frame clones and leaves some out. V and J calls and clone size come straight from that table; D and trimming were deduced from the DNA. The table has fewer than 300,000 clones, about 88% seen once. The receptor's source is a woman aged 40 to 50 who had recovered from COVID-19. The rearrangement joins TRBV19 to TRBJ1-1, with 9 positions matching TRBD1. Sequencing was performed on peripheral blood. This chain's CDR3 is CASTTGGALGTEAFF. CDR3 DNA: TGTGCCAGTACCACAGGGGGCGCGTTGGGCACTGAAGCTTTCTTT.